This T cell receptor (beta chain) was profiled in a study of T cell responses to AZD1222 COVID-19 vaccine. Some clones are missing from TCRdb's copy, which holds only in-frame ones; the method was immunoSEQ multiplex PCR. The sample consists of around 140,000 clones, just under 95% of them appearing once. Germline V gene lookup returns CDR1 SGDLS and CDR2 YYNGEE. The V end lost 3 bases, the J end lost 6 bases, and 13 bases lay between the germline ends. CDR3 length equals 13 residues. On this clone itself: Its antigen is currently unknown.

Regarding the study as a whole: The study reported that nearly half of spike-specific TCRs target unmutated variant regions. Only after the peak T cell response were repertoires sampled. Most donors were white British and more were female, and clonal diversity was possibly underestimated.

The clonotype originates from an adult who had recovered from COVID-19. The chain combines TRBV9 with TRBJ2-7; no firm D call. This sample comprised peripheral blood, obtained after recovery from COVID-19. The CDR3 DNA follows: TGTGCCAGCAGCGCTACCCCGGTAAGCGAGCAGTACTTC. Translating it yields CASSATPVSEQYF.